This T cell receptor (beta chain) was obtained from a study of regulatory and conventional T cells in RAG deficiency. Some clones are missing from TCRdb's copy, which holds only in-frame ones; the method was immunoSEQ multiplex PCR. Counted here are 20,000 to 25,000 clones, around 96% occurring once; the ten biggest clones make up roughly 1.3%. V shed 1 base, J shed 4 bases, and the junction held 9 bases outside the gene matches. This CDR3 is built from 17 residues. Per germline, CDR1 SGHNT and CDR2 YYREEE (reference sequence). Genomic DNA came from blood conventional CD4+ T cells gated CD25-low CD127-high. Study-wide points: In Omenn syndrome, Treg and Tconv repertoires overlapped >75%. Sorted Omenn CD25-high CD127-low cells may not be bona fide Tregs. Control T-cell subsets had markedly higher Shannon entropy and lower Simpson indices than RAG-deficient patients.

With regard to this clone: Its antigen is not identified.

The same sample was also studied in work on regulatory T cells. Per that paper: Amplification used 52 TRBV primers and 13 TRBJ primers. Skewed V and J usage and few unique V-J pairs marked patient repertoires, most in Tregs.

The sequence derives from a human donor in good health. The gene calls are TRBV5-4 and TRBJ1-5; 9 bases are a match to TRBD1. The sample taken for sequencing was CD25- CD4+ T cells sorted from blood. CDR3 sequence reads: CASSLLGRDRANQPQHF. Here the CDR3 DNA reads TGTGCCAGCAGCTTGTTGGGGAGGGACAGGGCGAATCAGCCCCAGCATTTT.